The next 27 T cell receptor beta chains were all read from a single sample in a study of T cells in localized non-small cell lung cancer (dated by TCRdb to 2020 to 2022). Library preparation employed the immunoSEQ multiplex PCR assay. In TCRdb, the immuneACCESS table is reduced to in-frame sequences with V and J assigned. These tables do not hold every clone; where another copy was compared, an unresolved V gene accounts for under half, and the others remain unexplained. In all, the sample holds roughly 30,000 clones, and about 88% of those were seen once. Around 2.9% of the sample rests with the top ten. Material: peripheral blood, obtained before any cancer treatment. The receptors originated from a female donor older than 55 with stage I lung adenocarcinoma.

The chain joins TRBV7-2 to TRBJ2-5, with 11 bases matching TRBD2. There are 16 residues in the CDR3. CDR1 SGHTA and CDR2 FQGNSA come from the germline V gene. The trim removed 5 bases at V and 1 base at J, leaving 6 bases unmatched. The CDR3 bases are TGTGCCAGCAGCCTAGTGGGGACTAGCGGCCAAGAGACCCAGTACTTC. This gives the protein CASSLVGTSGQETQYF.

CDR3 bases: TGTGCCAGCAGCCCACGCGGGGGTAATCGGGCAGATACGCAGTATTTT. Translation: CASSPRGGNRADTQYF. The V gene is TRBV11-2, the J gene TRBJ2-3; TRBD2 agrees at 7 bases. This CDR3 has 16 amino acids. CDR1 and CDR2 (germline): SGHAT, FQNNGV. The trim removed 5 bases at V and 4 bases at J, leaving 12 bases unmatched.

This clone was detected once. V usage is TRBV6-5 and J usage is TRBJ1-6; D not certain. This CDR3 region has 12 residues. The V end was cut by 6 bases, the J end by 10 bases, with 10 bases between. Per germline, CDR1 MNHEY and CDR2 SVGAGI. CDR3 bases: TGTGCCAGCAGCCCCCCCGGGTCACCCCTCCACTTT. Protein: CASSPPGSPLHF.

The table lists this clone with a count of one. CDR3 sequence reads: CASTPFGGGNGYTF. DNA for the CDR3: TGTGCCAGCACCCCGTTCGGGGGCGGGAATGGCTACACCTTC. This sequence joins TRBV7-9 and TRBJ1-2; tentatively, D is TRBD1 (6 bases). The CDR3 consists of 14 residues. V was shortened by 7 bases and J by 6 bases, with 18 bases between the two germline ends. CDR1 is SEHNR, CDR2 FQNEAQ, per germline (reference sequence).

Here the CDR3 reads CASSLGTNPYEQYF. In DNA, the CDR3 is TGTGCCAGCAGCTTGGGCACTAATCCCTACGAGCAGTACTTC. The chain combines TRBV5-4 with TRBJ2-7; D not certain. Germline CDR1 and CDR2: SGHNT and YYREEE (reference sequence). The CDR3 totals 14 residues. The germline V and J ends were trimmed by 0 bases and 2 bases, with 9 bases remaining between them.

This clone was counted a few times. The DNA of the CDR3 is TGTGCCAGCACCCCGACAGGGGGGAACATTCAGTACTTC. Translated: CASTPTGGNIQYF. The V gene is TRBV27, the J gene TRBJ2-4; 9 nucleotides match TRBD1. V shed 7 bases and J 7 bases; nucleotides not matched to a gene: 5. The germline gives CDR1 MNHEY, CDR2 SMNVEV (reference sequence). This CDR3 is built from 13 residues.

This clone appeared a single time. The chain carries TRBV10-3 and TRBJ2-2; D tentatively fits TRBD1 or TRBD2 (5 bases each). Between the trimmed V and J ends, which lost 5 bases and 4 bases, there was a span of 11 bases. CDR3 length equals 14 residues. Looked up from germline, CDR1 is ENHRY and CDR2 is SYGVKD. CDR3: CAISPGTATGELFF. In DNA, the CDR3 is TGTGCCATCAGTCCCGGGACGGCCACCGGGGAGCTGTTTTTT.

The chain links TRBV5-1 to TRBJ1-3; D remains ambiguous. The germline gives CDR1 SGHRS, CDR2 YFSETQ. Trimming shortened V by 0 bases and J by 4 bases, and 8 bases separated the two germline ends. The length of the CDR3 is 14 residues. CDR3 in amino acids: CASSLGSGGNTIYF. CDR3 nucleotides: TGCGCCAGCAGCTTGGGCTCAGGAGGAAACACCATATATTTT. The entire variable domain, with the rest obtained from reference TRBV5-1 and TRBJ1-3, is as follows: KAGVTQTPRYLIKTRGQQVTLSCSPISGHRSVSWYQQTPGQGLQFLFEYFSETQRNKGNFPGRFSGRQFSNSRSEMNVSTLELGDSALYLCASSLGSGGNTIYFGEGSWLTVV.

The chain links TRBV10-3 to TRBJ1-1; D is possibly TRBD1 (5 bases). Trimming removed 3 bases from V and 3 bases from J, with 8 bases in between. Germline-derived CDR1 and CDR2 are ENHRY and SYGVKD. CDR3 length equals 13 residues. DNA for the CDR3: TGTGCCATCAGTGAATTGGGGGACACTGAAGCTTTCTTT. The encoded protein is CAISELGDTEAFF.

In nucleotides, the CDR3 is TGCAGCGTTGAAATTCTTGAAGATACGCAGTATTTT. Translated, it gives CSVEILEDTQYF. V and J are TRBV29-1 and TRBJ2-3; no definite D call. V was pared by 2 bases and J by 5 bases, with 8 bases between. The length of the CDR3 is 12 residues. CDR1 is SQVTM, CDR2 ANQGSEA, per germline.

This clone was counted a single time. V gene TRBV7-8 combines with J gene TRBJ2-2, with D maybe TRBD2 (6 bases). This CDR3 has 15 amino acids. CDR1 and CDR2 from the germline V gene are SGHVS and FQNEAQ. V was shortened by 5 bases and J by 5 bases, with 15 bases between the two germline ends. CDR3 sequence: CASSPGGGGTGELFF. DNA of the CDR3: TGTGCCAGCAGCCCCGGGGGTGGGGGGACCGGGGAGCTGTTTTTT.

The V and J genes are TRBV6-6 and TRBJ2-3; weak D call: TRBD1 (6 bases). Trimming cost V 7 bases and J 3 bases, with 17 bases left between them. The CDR3 has 15 residues. The germline V gene has CDR1 MNHNY and CDR2 SVGAGI (reference sequence). CDR3 region: CASMLAPRGTDTQYF. In DNA form, the CDR3 reads TGTGCCAGCATGCTAGCTCCTAGGGGGACAGATACGCAGTATTTT.

A single count supports this clone. The chain recombines TRBV7-6 with TRBJ2-2; weak D call: TRBD1 (6 bases). V was pared by 1 base and J by 1 base, with 10 bases between. The length of the CDR3 is 16 residues. Germline CDR1 is SGHVS and CDR2 is FNYEAQ. In nucleotides, the CDR3 is TGTGCCAGCAGCTTAGTAGGGGGACAGAACACCGGGGAGCTGTTTTTT. Protein: CASSLVGGQNTGELFF.

The gene calls are TRBV6-5 and TRBJ2-7; perhaps TRBD2 as D (6 bases). The CDR3 loop spans 15 amino acids. V was clipped by 4 bases and J by 4 bases, with 17 bases between them. Germline values: CDR1 MNHEY, CDR2 SVGAGI. The CDR3 is CASSSLGGDQYEQYF. DNA for the CDR3: TGTGCCAGCAGTTCCCTGGGGGGAGACCAGTACGAGCAGTACTTC.

The rearrangement uses TRBV25-1 and TRBJ2-1; D gene unclear. V was trimmed by 3 bases and J by 0 bases, leaving 6 bases between them. The CDR3 extends over 14 amino acids. The germline CDR1 and CDR2 sequences are MGHDK and SYGVNS. CDR3 DNA: TGTGCCAGCAGTGAGGAGCTCTCCTACAATGAGCAGTTCTTC. Its protein product is CASSEELSYNEQFF.

The chain is built from TRBV2 and TRBJ1-2; no clear D. In germline, CDR1 is SNHLY, CDR2 FYNNEI. The CDR3 is 13 residues long. Trimming cost V 3 bases and J 4 bases, with 9 bases left between them. The CDR3 reads CASSEQRSYGYTF. Written as DNA, the CDR3 is TGTGCCAGCAGTGAGCAGCGGAGCTATGGCTACACCTTC.

The count of this clone is one. The chain carries TRBV5-4 and TRBJ2-7; D unresolved. The germline V gene encodes CDR1 SGHNT and CDR2 YYREEE (reference sequence). V was trimmed by 4 bases and J by 7 bases, leaving 15 bases between them. CDR3 length: 13 amino acids. The CDR3 loop is CASSTNQFREQYF. The CDR3 nucleotides are TGTGCCAGCAGCACGAACCAGTTCAGGGAGCAGTACTTC.

The chain employs TRBV4-3 and TRBJ1-2; D gene uncertain. CDR1 LGHNA and CDR2 YSLEER come from the germline V gene. Trimming shortened V by 0 bases and J by 4 bases, and 9 bases separated the two germline ends. The CDR3 length is 14 residues. CDR3 sequence reads: CASSQESAVYGYTF. The CDR3, as DNA: TGCGCCAGCAGCCAAGAAAGTGCAGTCTATGGCTACACCTTC.

This chain connects TRBV7-2 to TRBJ2-3; D possibly corresponds to TRBD1 (5 bases). CDR1 SGHTA and CDR2 FQGNSA come from the germline V gene. Trimming took 3 bases from V and 4 from J, leaving 17 bases between them. This CDR3 region has 16 residues. The CDR3 sequence is CASSFLTARPADTQYF. The CDR3 DNA reads TGTGCCAGCAGCTTTCTGACAGCCAGGCCGGCAGATACGCAGTATTTT. Supplemented by reference TRBV7-2 and TRBJ2-3, the full variable domain reads GAGVSQSPSNKVTEKGKDVELRCDPISGHTALYWYRQSLGQGLEFLIYFQGNSAPDKSGLPSDRFSAERTGGSVSTLTIQRTQQEDSAVYLCASSFLTARPADTQYFGPGTRLTVL.

This clone was counted between two and nine times. The rearrangement uses TRBV6-1 and TRBJ1-1; D gene uncertain. The CDR3 has 15 amino acids. Germline CDR1 is MNHNS and CDR2 is SASEGT. V gave up 1 base and J gave up 6 bases, with 15 bases separating them. CDR3 region: CASSEGPARASEAFF. DNA for the CDR3: TGTGCCAGCAGTGAAGGACCCGCGAGGGCATCTGAAGCTTTCTTT.

The gene calls are TRBV4-1 and TRBJ2-7; tentatively, D is TRBD1 (5 bases). The CDR3 is made up of 13 amino acids. The V end was cut by 3 bases, the J end by 5 bases, with 11 bases between. Germline V gene lookup returns CDR1 MGHRA and CDR2 YSYEKL. CDR3 protein: CASSHDSSDEQYF. The CDR3 bases are TGCGCCAGCAGCCACGACAGTTCCGACGAGCAGTACTTC.

The V and J genes are TRBV7-9 and TRBJ1-1; 7 nucleotides align to TRBD1. Germline assignment: CDR1 SEHNR and CDR2 FQNEAQ (reference sequence). CDR3 size: 14 residues. The V gene end was trimmed by 7 bases and the J gene end by 1 base; junction bases not matched to a gene: 6. CDR3 DNA: TGTGCCAGCACCGAACAGGGGAGGAACACTGAAGCTTTCTTT. Protein product: CASTEQGRNTEAFF.

V gene TRBV7-7 combines with J gene TRBJ2-6; 8 positions agree with TRBD2. The J segment lost 0 bases and the V segment lost 5 bases, leaving 6 bases of the junction unmatched. CDR3 length: 17 amino acids. Per the germline V gene, CDR1 is SSHAT and CDR2 is FNYEAQ (reference sequence). The CDR3 loop is CASSPGGAPSGANVLTF. In nucleotides, the CDR3 is TGTGCCAGCAGCCCCGGGGGGGCGCCCTCTGGGGCCAACGTCCTGACTTTC.

CDR3 DNA sequence: TGTGCCAGCACCCGCGGGACAGCCTACAATGAGCAGTTCTTC. This gives the protein CASTRGTAYNEQFF. V and J are TRBV11-2 and TRBJ2-1, with TRBD1 as a possible D gene (7 bases). Trimming removed 7 bases from V and 2 bases from J, with 12 bases in between. Per germline, CDR1 SGHAT and CDR2 FQNNGV. The CDR3 extends over 14 amino acids.

This clone was observed a handful of times. The rearrangement uses TRBV7-2 and TRBJ1-5; no definite D call. CDR1 is SGHTA, CDR2 FQGNSA, per germline. This CDR3 is built from 14 residues. Trimming pared 1 base from V and 3 bases from J, leaving 7 bases between. CDR3 sequence (DNA): TGTGCCAGCAGCTTAGGAGTATTCAATCAGCCCCAGCATTTT. Protein product: CASSLGVFNQPQHF. Using reference TRBV7-2 and TRBJ1-5 for the parts outside the CDR3, the full variable domain is GAGVSQSPSNKVTEKGKDVELRCDPISGHTALYWYRQSLGQGLEFLIYFQGNSAPDKSGLPSDRFSAERTGGSVSTLTIQRTQQEDSAVYLCASSLGVFNQPQHFGDGTRLSIL.

This sequence joins TRBV2 and TRBJ1-2, with D possibly TRBD1 on 5 matching bases. Trimming pared 4 bases from V and 4 bases from J, leaving 10 bases between. The CDR3 has 13 residues. Per germline, CDR1 SNHLY and CDR2 FYNNEI. DNA for the CDR3: TGTGCCAGCAGTGGGCAGGGCCTCTATGGCTACACCTTC. Its protein product is CASSGQGLYGYTF.

The gene calls are TRBV23-1 and TRBJ2-3; 10 bases are a match to TRBD1. TRBV23-1 qualifies as an ORF whose function is uncertain. The CDR3 spans 18 residues. J gave up 1 base and V 6 bases, and 13 bases lay outside the gene matches. For the CDR3, the DNA is TGCGCCAGCAGCCCTTCCACACCTGGGACAGGGGGCACAGATACGCAGTATTTT. It specifies CASSPSTPGTGGTDTQYF.